This entry lists 10 T cell receptor beta chains sequenced from one sample in a study of blood T cell repertoires in COVID-19. Data came from immunoSEQ multiplex PCR; TCRdb stores just in-frame clones and leaves some out. The sample carries more than 85,000 clones, about 85% recorded once. Sequences were obtained from peripheral blood. The receptors derive from a man in his fifties or sixties with active COVID-19.

The chain has TRBV19 and TRBJ2-7, with 7 nucleotides matching TRBD1. The CDR3 contains 14 residues. With 7 bases clipped from V and 5 bases from J, the junction kept 11 bases outside the gene matches. Germline V gene lookup returns CDR1 LNHDA and CDR2 SQIVND (reference sequence). The CDR3 DNA sequence: TGTGCCAGTATTGGGGGAACAGGGGCCAACGAGCAGTACTTC. Translation: CASIGGTGANEQYF.

The chain combines TRBV5-6 with TRBJ2-5; 9 nucleotides agree with TRBD2. The CDR3 is 15 amino acids. Per germline, CDR1 SGHDT and CDR2 YYEEEE. V gave up 4 bases and J gave up 5 bases; unmatched junction bases: 9. The CDR3 nucleotides are TGTGCCAGCAGCCCCCGGCGGGGGGGCGTGGAGACCCAGTACTTC. Translation: CASSPRRGGVETQYF.

This chain links TRBV11-2 with TRBJ2-7; perhaps TRBD1 as D (5 bases). This CDR3 has 14 residues. Per the germline V gene, CDR1 is SGHAT and CDR2 is FQNNGV. V lost 1 base, J lost 3 bases, and 10 bases lay in between. CDR3 in amino acids: CASSLGGPIYEQYF. The DNA of the CDR3 is TGTGCCAGCAGCTTAGGGGGCCCCATCTACGAGCAGTACTTC. Full variable domain (outside the CDR3, taken from reference TRBV11-2 and TRBJ2-7): EAGVAQSPRYKIIEKRQSVAFWCNPISGHATLYWYQQILGQGPKLLIQFQNNGVVDDSQLPKDRFSAERLKGVDSTLKIQPAKLEDSAVYLCASSLGGPIYEQYFGPGTRLTVT.

The CDR3 sequence is CASRQGVGRNQPQHF. The DNA of the CDR3 is TGTGCCAGCCGACAGGGGGTTGGGCGCAATCAGCCCCAGCATTTT. The rearrangement joins TRBV19 to TRBJ1-5; TRBD1 aligns across 9 bases. CDR1 is LNHDA and CDR2 is SQIVND in the germline V gene (reference sequence). The CDR3 runs to 15 residues. V was pared by 9 bases and J by 2 bases, with 8 bases of the junction left unmatched.

For the CDR3, the DNA is TGTGCCAGCGGACGGGGTGGAGGCAGGGGCGAGCAGTACTTC. Its translation: CASGRGGGRGEQYF. The chain employs TRBV6-5 and TRBJ2-7; D is perhaps TRBD1 (6 bases). V shed 8 bases and J shed 6 bases, with 20 bases lying between them. The CDR3 runs 14 residues. CDR1 MNHEY and CDR2 SVGAGI come from the germline V gene.

The chain recombines TRBV25-1 with TRBJ1-3, with TRBD1 as a possible D gene (5 bases). From germline, CDR1 is MGHDK and CDR2 SYGVNS. With 2 bases removed from V and 2 bases from J, the gap between germline ends came to 10 bases. CDR3 size: 15 residues. CDR3 sequence (DNA): TGTGCCAGCAGTGAAACCAGGGTGGCTGGAAACACCATATATTTT. This gives the protein CASSETRVAGNTIYF.

The rearrangement joins TRBV5-6 to TRBJ1-5; D is ambiguous. Germline-derived CDR1 and CDR2 are SGHDT and YYEEEE. The length of the CDR3 is 17 residues. V dropped 4 bases and J dropped 4 bases, with 21 bases sitting between them. CDR3 in amino acids: CASSLGSPRVSNQPQHF. DNA of the CDR3: TGTGCCAGCAGCCTTGGATCACCACGGGTGTCTAATCAGCCCCAGCATTTT.

The V gene is TRBV5-1, the J gene TRBJ2-3, with D unresolved. This CDR3 region has 15 residues. Between the trimmed V and J ends, which lost 0 bases and 0 bases, there was a span of 8 bases. Per germline, CDR1 SGHRS and CDR2 YFSETQ. The CDR3 here is CASSLELPSTDTQYF. CDR3 DNA sequence: TGCGCCAGCAGCTTGGAGCTACCTAGCACAGATACGCAGTATTTT.

Concerning this clone itself: An end of the junction does not agree with germline; a read error may underlie this. The V and J genes are TRBV6-5 and TRBJ2-1, with a tentative D call TRBD2 (6 bases). Germline CDR1 reads MNHEY; CDR2 reads SVGAGI. The CDR3 totals 14 residues. The CDR3: CASGYRDFYNEQFF. The CDR3 region has the DNA TGTGCCAGCGGTTACCGGGACTTTTACAATGAGCAGTTCTTC.

The V and J genes are TRBV30 and TRBJ2-2, with 9 bases matching TRBD2. The germline CDR1 and CDR2 sequences are GTSNPN and SVGIG (reference sequence). V dropped 4 bases and J dropped 1; count of bases not matched to a gene: 1. The CDR3 length is 14 residues. The CDR3 protein is CAWIAGENTGELFF. The CDR3 DNA is TGTGCCTGGATAGCGGGGGAGAACACCGGGGAGCTGTTTTTT.